This TCR beta chain was sequenced in a study of long-term antiretroviral therapy in people with HIV. The length of the CDR3 is 18 residues. With V trimmed by 2 bases and J by 0 bases, 9 bases remained unmatched. Germline values: CDR1 MNHEY, CDR2 SMNVEV (reference sequence). Study findings and constraints: Gathering of blood took place between about 2004 and 2017, possibly under older ART regimens. The data indicate that diversity increased after ART but remained below transplant donor controls.

Assay version v3.0 of immunoSEQ was used, and it was run at survey level. TCRdb keeps only in-frame clones here, not all; method: immunoSEQ multiplex PCR. The data contain roughly 29,000 clones, approximately 80% of them singletons. A remark on this clone: The antigen remains unidentified.

This clonotype was sampled from a man aged 40-49 years with HIV. The rearrangement links TRBV27 to TRBJ2-7, with 11 bases aligning to TRBD1. Sample: unsorted PBMCs, taken 0.3 years after starting antiretroviral therapy. CDR3 DNA: TGTGCCAGCAGTTTAGCCCCCCTGGGACAGGGGGTCTCCTACGAGCAGTACTTC. Its translation is CASSLAPLGQGVSYEQYF.